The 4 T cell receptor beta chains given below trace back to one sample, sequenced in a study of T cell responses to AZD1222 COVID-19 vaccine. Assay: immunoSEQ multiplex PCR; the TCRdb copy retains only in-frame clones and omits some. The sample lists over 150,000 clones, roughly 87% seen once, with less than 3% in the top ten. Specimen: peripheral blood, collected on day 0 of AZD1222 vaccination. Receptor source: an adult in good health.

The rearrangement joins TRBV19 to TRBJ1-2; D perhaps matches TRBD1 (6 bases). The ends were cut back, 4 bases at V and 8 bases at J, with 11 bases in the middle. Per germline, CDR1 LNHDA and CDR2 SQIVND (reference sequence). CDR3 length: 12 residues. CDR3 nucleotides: TGTGCCAGTAGTAGTCAGGGGAACGGCTACACCTTC. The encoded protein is CASSSQGNGYTF.

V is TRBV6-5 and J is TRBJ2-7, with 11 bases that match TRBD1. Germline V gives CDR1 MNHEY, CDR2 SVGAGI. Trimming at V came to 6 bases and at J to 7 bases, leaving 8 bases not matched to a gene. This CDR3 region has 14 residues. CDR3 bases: TGTGCCAGCAGATGGGACAGGGGGTCCGAGGAGCAGTACTTC. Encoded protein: CASRWDRGSEEQYF.

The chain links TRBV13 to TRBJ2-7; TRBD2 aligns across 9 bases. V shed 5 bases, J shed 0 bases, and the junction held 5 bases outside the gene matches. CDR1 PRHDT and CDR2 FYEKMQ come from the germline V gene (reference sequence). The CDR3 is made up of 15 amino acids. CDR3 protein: CASSGHSGSSYEQYF. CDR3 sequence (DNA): TGTGCCAGCAGCGGACATAGCGGGAGCTCCTACGAGCAGTACTTC.

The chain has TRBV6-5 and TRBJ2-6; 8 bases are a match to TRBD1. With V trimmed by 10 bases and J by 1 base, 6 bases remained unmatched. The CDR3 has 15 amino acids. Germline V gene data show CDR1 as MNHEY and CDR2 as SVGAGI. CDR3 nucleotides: TGTGCCACCCAGGACAGGGCGTCTGGGGCCAACGTCCTGACTTTC. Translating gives CATQDRASGANVLTF.